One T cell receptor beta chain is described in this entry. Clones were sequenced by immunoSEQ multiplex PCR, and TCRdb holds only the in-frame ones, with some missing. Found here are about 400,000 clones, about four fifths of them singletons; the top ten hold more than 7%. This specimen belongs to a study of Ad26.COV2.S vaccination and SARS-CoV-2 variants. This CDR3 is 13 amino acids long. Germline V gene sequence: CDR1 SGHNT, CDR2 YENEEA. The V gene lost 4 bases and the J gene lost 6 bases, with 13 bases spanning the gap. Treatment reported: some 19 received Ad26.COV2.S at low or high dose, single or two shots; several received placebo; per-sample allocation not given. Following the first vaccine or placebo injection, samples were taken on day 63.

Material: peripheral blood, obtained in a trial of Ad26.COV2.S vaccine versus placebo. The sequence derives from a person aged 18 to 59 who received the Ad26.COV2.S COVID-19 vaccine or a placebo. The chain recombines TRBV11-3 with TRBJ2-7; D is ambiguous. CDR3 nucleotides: TGTGCCAGCAGCTCCTCCCCTTGGGTCGAGCAGTACTTC. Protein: CASSSSPWVEQYF.